These 6 T cell receptor beta chains came from one sample sequenced in a study of blood T cell repertoires in COVID-19. Method: immunoSEQ multiplex PCR; TCRdb's copy keeps in-frame clones and lacks some. Among 100,000 to 150,000 clones listed, more than 70% were seen once. Material: peripheral blood. Source of these receptors: a man aged 50 to 59 with acute or convalescent COVID-19.

The chain couples TRBV7-2 to TRBJ2-3; the match to TRBD2 covers 7 bases. Germline values: CDR1 SGHTA, CDR2 FQGNSA. The V and J ends lost 1 base and 4 bases, in that order; junction bases with no gene match: 5. This CDR3 has 15 residues. This chain's CDR3 is CASSLGLASADTQYF. The DNA of the CDR3 is TGTGCCAGCAGCTTAGGACTAGCAAGCGCAGATACGCAGTATTTT.

Written as DNA, the CDR3 is TGCGCCAGCAGCTTGGAACAGGGTGGGGGCTATGGCTACACCTTC. This gives the protein CASSLEQGGGYGYTF. This chain links TRBV5-1 with TRBJ1-2; D is possibly TRBD1 (6 bases). CDR1 and CDR2 (germline): SGHRS, YFSETQ. V lost 0 bases and J 4 bases, leaving 13 bases between the germline ends. This CDR3 is built from 15 residues. Combining the CDR3 with reference TRBV5-1 and TRBJ1-2 gives the whole variable domain KAGVTQTPRYLIKTRGQQVTLSCSPISGHRSVSWYQQTPGQGLQFLFEYFSETQRNKGNFPGRFSGRQFSNSRSEMNVSTLELGDSALYLCASSLEQGGGYGYTFGSGTRLTVV.

V and J are TRBV29-1 and TRBJ2-1; no clear D. Germline V gene data show CDR1 as SQVTM and CDR2 as ANQGSEA. Between the trimmed V and J ends, which lost 3 bases and 0 bases, there was a span of 6 bases. The CDR3 totals 13 residues. The CDR3 is CSVDVSSYNEQFF. In DNA form, the CDR3 reads TGCAGCGTTGATGTTAGCTCCTACAATGAGCAGTTCTTC.

The V call is TRBV9, the J call TRBJ2-5, with D possibly TRBD1 on 6 matching bases. The V gene lost 9 bases and the J gene lost 5 bases, with 17 bases spanning the gap. This CDR3 contains 13 residues. CDR1 and CDR2 (germline): SGDLS, YYNGEE. The CDR3 bases are TGTGCCACCTCAAGGACAGCTGGGGAGACCCAGTACTTC. It yields the protein CATSRTAGETQYF.

This clone was recorded only once. The CDR3 loop is CASSLSRDRVAEQFF. CDR3 DNA: TGTGCCAGCAGCTTATCCCGCGACAGGGTTGCTGAGCAGTTCTTC. This chain links TRBV7-3 with TRBJ2-1, with 7 bases that match TRBD1. This CDR3 spans 15 amino acids. The V segment lost 2 bases and the J segment 9 bases; nucleotides outside the gene matches: 10. Germline V CDR1 and CDR2: SGHTA, FQGTGA. The full variable domain, in which reference TRBV7-3 and TRBJ2-1 provide the parts outside the CDR3, is GAGVSQTPSNKVTEKGKYVELRCDPISGHTALYWYRQSLGQGPEFLIYFQGTGAADDSGLPNDRFFAVRPEGSVSTLKIQRTERGDSAVYLCASSLSRDRVAEQFFGPGTRLTVL.

This sequence joins TRBV3-1 (or the pseudogene TRBV3-2) and TRBJ1-2; possibly TRBD1 for D (6 bases). V lost 1 base and J 8 bases, leaving 14 bases between the germline ends. The CDR3 is 14 amino acids. Germline loops: CDR1 LGHDT, CDR2 YNNKEL (reference sequence). The CDR3 DNA is TGTGCCAGCAGCCAAGGGGGTACAGGGTACGGCTACACCTTC. As protein: CASSQGGTGYGYTF.